The rows below give T cell receptor beta chains drawn from one sample of a study of CD8+ T cells in alopecia areata. The repertoire was sequenced with immunoSEQ multiplex PCR; TCRdb's copy has only in-frame clones and lacks some. This table has about 190,000 clones, around 65% appearing once. Source: CD4+ T cells sorted from blood, taken at week 4, from a patient treated with tofacitinib. Source of these receptors: a human donor with alopecia areata. Each CDR3 is given with its conserved first and last residue. The D gene is left open where the match is weak. Size is stated for part of the rows, as once, few or many counts, or as a class when the clone is expanded.

V gene: TRBV18; clone size: -; D gene: TRBD1; J gene: TRBJ1-2; CDR3 DNA: TGTGCCAGCTCACCGGACAGGGGGAACTATGGCTACACCTTC; CDR3 protein: CASSPDRGNYGYTF
V gene: TRBV5-4; clone size: -; D gene: TRBD2; J gene: TRBJ2-3; CDR3 DNA: TGTGCCAGCAGCCTGAGCGGGGGGCGGGGAGATACGCAGTATTTT; CDR3 protein: CASSLSGGRGDTQYF
V gene: TRBV7-2; clone size: few; D gene: -; J gene: TRBJ1-2; CDR3 DNA: TGTGCCAGCAGCCGTGATGGGGGACAACCCTATGGCTACACCTTC; CDR3 protein: CASSRDGGQPYGYTF
V gene: TRBV11-3; clone size: -; D gene: -; J gene: TRBJ2-7; CDR3 DNA: TGTGCCAGCAGCTTAAACGAGAAATGGGAGCAGTACTTC; CDR3 protein: CASSLNEKWEQYF
V gene: TRBV4-1; clone size: -; D gene: -; J gene: TRBJ2-3; CDR3 DNA: TGCGCCAGCAGCCATCCGGACCGGGGAGATACGCAGTATTTT; CDR3 protein: CASSHPDRGDTQYF
V gene: TRBV29-1; clone size: -; D gene: TRBD1; J gene: TRBJ2-5; CDR3 DNA: TGCAGCGTTGTCAGGACAGGACGACAAGAGACCCAGTACTTC; CDR3 protein: CSVVRTGRQETQYF
V gene: TRBV9; clone size: -; D gene: TRBD2; J gene: TRBJ2-3; CDR3 DNA: TGTGCCAGCAGCGTCCATAGCGGGGTTCCCACAGATACGCAGTATTTT; CDR3 protein: CASSVHSGVPTDTQYF
V gene: TRBV29-1; clone size: -; D gene: TRBD1; J gene: TRBJ2-7; CDR3 DNA: TGCAGCGTTGCCGGGACAGGGACTTCCGAGCAGTACTTC; CDR3 protein: CSVAGTGTSEQYF
V gene: TRBV6-5; clone size: -; D gene: TRBD1; J gene: TRBJ2-7; CDR3 DNA: TGTGCCAGCACGGTTGGGACAGGGGCCTACGAGCAGTACTTC; CDR3 protein: CASTVGTGAYEQYF
V gene: TRBV2; clone size: -; D gene: -; J gene: TRBJ2-7; CDR3 DNA: TGTGCCAGCGGTGGACTACAAGGTGGCGAGCAGTACTTC; CDR3 protein: CASGGLQGGEQYF
V gene: TRBV29-1; clone size: -; D gene: TRBD1; J gene: TRBJ2-7; CDR3 DNA: TGCAGCGTTACCGGGACAGGGATGGGCTACGAGCAGTACTTC; CDR3 protein: CSVTGTGMGYEQYF
V gene: TRBV7-9; clone size: -; D gene: -; J gene: TRBJ1-5; CDR3 DNA: TGTGCCAGCACACAGGGAGATCAGCCCCAGCATTTT; CDR3 protein: CASTQGDQPQHF
V gene: TRBV7-4; clone size: -; D gene: -; J gene: TRBJ1-4; CDR3 DNA: TGTGCCAGCAGCCAACGGACGGTTGGAGAAAAACTGTTTTTT; CDR3 protein: CASSQRTVGEKLFF
V gene: TRBV5-8; clone size: -; D gene: -; J gene: TRBJ2-4; CDR3 DNA: TGTGCCAGCAGCTTTTCCAAAAACATTCAGTACTTC; CDR3 protein: CASSFSKNIQYF
V gene: TRBV25-1; clone size: few; D gene: TRBD2; J gene: TRBJ2-7; CDR3 DNA: TGTGCCAGCAGTGCGGAACTAGCGGGGGGGCCCCACGAGCAGTACTTC; CDR3 protein: CASSAELAGGPHEQYF
V gene: TRBV30; clone size: -; D gene: -; J gene: TRBJ2-1; CDR3 DNA: TGTGCCTGGAACAGCCTAGCATGGAATGAGCAGTTCTTC; CDR3 protein: CAWNSLAWNEQFF
V gene: TRBV2; clone size: -; D gene: -; J gene: TRBJ2-5; CDR3 DNA: TGTGCCAGCAGTCCGAAAGAGACCCAGTACTTC; CDR3 protein: CASSPKETQYF
V gene: TRBV12-5; clone size: few; D gene: -; J gene: TRBJ1-5; CDR3 DNA: TGTGCTAGTGGTTACACGGGATCCCAGCCCCAGCATTTT; CDR3 protein: CASGYTGSQPQHF
V gene: TRBV2; clone size: few; D gene: -; J gene: TRBJ2-7; CDR3 DNA: TGTGCCAGCAGTGTGGTGGTAGAGCAGTACTTC; CDR3 protein: CASSVVVEQYF
V gene: TRBV18; clone size: -; D gene: -; J gene: TRBJ2-5; CDR3 DNA: TGTGCCAGCTCACCACCCGGGGGAGAGACCCAGTACTTC; CDR3 protein: CASSPPGGETQYF
V gene: TRBV30; clone size: few; D gene: -; J gene: TRBJ1-5; CDR3 DNA: TGTGCCTGGAGTGTAAGGGGCAATCAGCCCCAGCATTTT; CDR3 protein: CAWSVRGNQPQHF
V gene: TRBV9; clone size: -; D gene: -; J gene: TRBJ1-1; CDR3 DNA: TGTGCCAGCAGCGCGAGTTCGGGGTCGGAAGCTTTCTTT; CDR3 protein: CASSASSGSEAFF
V gene: TRBV11-1; clone size: -; D gene: TRBD1; J gene: TRBJ1-1; CDR3 DNA: TGTGCCAGCAGCACCCCCCTGGGACAGGGGAACACTGAAGCTTTCTTT; CDR3 protein: CASSTPLGQGNTEAFF
V gene: TRBV25-1; clone size: once; D gene: -; J gene: TRBJ1-5; CDR3 DNA: TGTGCCAGCAGTGAATCGGCAGGGTGGTATCAGCCCCAGCATTTT; CDR3 protein: CASSESAGWYQPQHF
V gene: TRBV5-4; clone size: -; D gene: -; J gene: TRBJ2-7; CDR3 DNA: TGTGCCAGCAGCTTTTCACAGGGATACGAGCAGTACTTC; CDR3 protein: CASSFSQGYEQYF
V gene: TRBV9; clone size: -; D gene: TRBD1; J gene: TRBJ2-5; CDR3 DNA: TGTGCCAGCAGCGTAGGGGCCGGGACAGTCCAAGAGACCCAGTACTTC; CDR3 protein: CASSVGAGTVQETQYF
V gene: TRBV2; clone size: few; D gene: -; J gene: TRBJ2-3; CDR3 DNA: TGTGCCAGCAGTGAAGGGGGGCCGAACACAGATACGCAGTATTTT; CDR3 protein: CASSEGGPNTDTQYF
V gene: TRBV23-1; clone size: few; D gene: -; J gene: TRBJ1-5; CDR3 DNA: TGCGCCAGCATTTCGGGACTCCGAAGGAGAGGGAATAGCAATCAGCCCCAGCATTTT; CDR3 protein: CASISGLRRRGNSNQPQHF
V gene: TRBV30; clone size: -; D gene: -; J gene: TRBJ1-4; CDR3 DNA: TGTGCCTGTTTACAGGGATCGGGTGAAAAACTGTTTTTT; CDR3 protein: CACLQGSGEKLFF
V gene: TRBV10-3; clone size: -; D gene: -; J gene: TRBJ1-2; CDR3 DNA: TGTGCCATCAGTGACGGGGATGGCTACACCTTC; CDR3 protein: CAISDGDGYTF
V gene: TRBV27; clone size: -; D gene: TRBD2; J gene: TRBJ2-2; CDR3 DNA: TGTGCCAGCAGTTTATCGATAGCGGGGGGATTCACCGGGGAGCTGTTTTTT; CDR3 protein: CASSLSIAGGFTGELFF
V gene: TRBV19; clone size: -; D gene: -; J gene: TRBJ2-6; CDR3 DNA: TGTGCCAGTAGGAGTAGCTCTGGGGCCAACGTCCTGACTTTC; CDR3 protein: CASRSSSGANVLTF
V gene: TRBV9; clone size: -; D gene: TRBD1; J gene: TRBJ2-5; CDR3 DNA: TGTGCCAGCAGCGTAGACAGGGGGCGCATAGAGACCCAGTACTTC; CDR3 protein: CASSVDRGRIETQYF
V gene: TRBV13; clone size: -; D gene: -; J gene: TRBJ2-3; CDR3 DNA: TGTGCCAGCAGCCCTCACCCTACAGATACGCAGTATTTT; CDR3 protein: CASSPHPTDTQYF
V gene: TRBV7-2; clone size: -; D gene: -; J gene: TRBJ1-2; CDR3 DNA: TGTGCCAGCAGCCTAGGCGGCAGACACGACTATGGCTACACCTTC; CDR3 protein: CASSLGGRHDYGYTF
V gene: TRBV10-3; clone size: few; D gene: -; J gene: TRBJ2-3; CDR3 DNA: TGTGCCATCAGGGGTCAGGGTACAGATACGCAGTATTTT; CDR3 protein: CAIRGQGTDTQYF
V gene: TRBV4-3; clone size: once; D gene: -; J gene: TRBJ2-3; CDR3 DNA: TGCGCCAGCAGCCAAGTGGGGGCGCGTACAGATACGCAGTATTTT; CDR3 protein: CASSQVGARTDTQYF
V gene: TRBV29-1; clone size: -; D gene: -; J gene: TRBJ2-1; CDR3 DNA: TGCAGCGTTCCTCCCGGGGTACCCGGAGGTCAGGAGCAGTTCTTC; CDR3 protein: CSVPPGVPGGQEQFF
V gene: TRBV2; clone size: -; D gene: -; J gene: TRBJ1-5; CDR3 DNA: TGTGCCAGCAGGAAACAGAATAGCAATCAGCCCCAGCATTTT; CDR3 protein: CASRKQNSNQPQHF
V gene: TRBV28; clone size: -; D gene: TRBD1; J gene: TRBJ1-2; CDR3 DNA: TGTGCCAGCAGCCCTACAGGGGGTAACTATGGCTACACCTTC; CDR3 protein: CASSPTGGNYGYTF
V gene: TRBV5-1; clone size: -; D gene: -; J gene: TRBJ2-7; CDR3 DNA: TGCGCCAGCAGCTTGAGTACAGTATGGGACGAGCAGTACTTC; CDR3 protein: CASSLSTVWDEQYF
V gene: TRBV5-1; clone size: few; D gene: TRBD2; J gene: TRBJ2-3; CDR3 DNA: TGCGCCAGCAGCTTGGACCTAGCGGGGGCCTATACAGATACGCAGTATTTT; CDR3 protein: CASSLDLAGAYTDTQYF
V gene: TRBV5-1; clone size: few; D gene: TRBD1; J gene: TRBJ1-5; CDR3 DNA: TGCGCCAGCAGCCCCGACAGGGGTTATAATCAGCCCCAGCATTTT; CDR3 protein: CASSPDRGYNQPQHF
V gene: TRBV7-9; clone size: -; D gene: TRBD1; J gene: TRBJ1-2; CDR3 DNA: TGTGCCAGCAGCTTTGAGGGGGCTCGAGGCTACACCTTC; CDR3 protein: CASSFEGARGYTF
V gene: TRBV11-2; clone size: -; D gene: TRBD1; J gene: TRBJ2-2; CDR3 DNA: TGTGCCAGCAGCCTTACAGGGGCCACCAACACCGGGGAGCTGTTTTTT; CDR3 protein: CASSLTGATNTGELFF
V gene: TRBV27; clone size: -; D gene: TRBD1; J gene: TRBJ2-7; CDR3 DNA: TGTGCCAGCATCCCACAGGGGGTGGGCACCTACGAGCAGTACTTC; CDR3 protein: CASIPQGVGTYEQYF
V gene: TRBV29-1; clone size: few; D gene: TRBD2; J gene: TRBJ2-5; CDR3 DNA: TGCAGCTCCTATGAGCGGGGGGAAGAGACCCAGTACTTC; CDR3 protein: CSSYERGEETQYF
V gene: TRBV2; clone size: -; D gene: TRBD1; J gene: TRBJ2-5; CDR3 DNA: TGTGCCAGCAGGGGTGGACAGGGGGCTCGTGAGACCCAGTACTTC; CDR3 protein: CASRGGQGARETQYF
V gene: TRBV7-9; clone size: -; D gene: TRBD1; J gene: TRBJ2-4; CDR3 DNA: TGTGCCAGCACCGAGTCGGGACAGGCCAAAAACATTCAGTACTTC; CDR3 protein: CASTESGQAKNIQYF
V gene: TRBV29-1; clone size: -; D gene: TRBD1; J gene: TRBJ1-1; CDR3 DNA: TGCAGCGCCTCGGGACAGTCGAACACTGAAGCTTTCTTT; CDR3 protein: CSASGQSNTEAFF
V gene: TRBV7-2; clone size: -; D gene: -; J gene: TRBJ2-5; CDR3 DNA: TGTGCCAGCAGTTCCAGGGTTCAAGAGACCCAGTACTTC; CDR3 protein: CASSSRVQETQYF
V gene: TRBV28; clone size: -; D gene: -; J gene: TRBJ2-6; CDR3 DNA: TGTGCCAGCAGCCGCCGGGACAAGTTCTCTGGGGCCAACGTCCTGACTTTC; CDR3 protein: CASSRRDKFSGANVLTF
V gene: TRBV4-2; clone size: once; D gene: -; J gene: TRBJ1-2; CDR3 DNA: TGTGCCAGCAGCCAAGATGCAACAGGCACTTATGGTGATGGGTATGGCTACACCTTC; CDR3 protein: CASSQDATGTYGDGYGYTF
V gene: TRBV21-1; clone size: -; D gene: -; J gene: TRBJ1-6; CDR3 DNA: TGTGCCAGCAGCAAAGCGCCCCACAGGGGGCACTCACCCCTCCACTTT; CDR3 protein: CASSKAPHRGHSPLHF
V gene: TRBV27; clone size: -; D gene: -; J gene: TRBJ1-1; CDR3 DNA: TGTGCCAGCGGCGGGCTAGGGGCGGGGAACACTGAAGCTTTCTTT; CDR3 protein: CASGGLGAGNTEAFF
V gene: TRBV30; clone size: -; D gene: -; J gene: TRBJ2-1; CDR3 DNA: TGTGCCTGGAGCGGAGGGGGTGAGCAGTTCTTC; CDR3 protein: CAWSGGGEQFF